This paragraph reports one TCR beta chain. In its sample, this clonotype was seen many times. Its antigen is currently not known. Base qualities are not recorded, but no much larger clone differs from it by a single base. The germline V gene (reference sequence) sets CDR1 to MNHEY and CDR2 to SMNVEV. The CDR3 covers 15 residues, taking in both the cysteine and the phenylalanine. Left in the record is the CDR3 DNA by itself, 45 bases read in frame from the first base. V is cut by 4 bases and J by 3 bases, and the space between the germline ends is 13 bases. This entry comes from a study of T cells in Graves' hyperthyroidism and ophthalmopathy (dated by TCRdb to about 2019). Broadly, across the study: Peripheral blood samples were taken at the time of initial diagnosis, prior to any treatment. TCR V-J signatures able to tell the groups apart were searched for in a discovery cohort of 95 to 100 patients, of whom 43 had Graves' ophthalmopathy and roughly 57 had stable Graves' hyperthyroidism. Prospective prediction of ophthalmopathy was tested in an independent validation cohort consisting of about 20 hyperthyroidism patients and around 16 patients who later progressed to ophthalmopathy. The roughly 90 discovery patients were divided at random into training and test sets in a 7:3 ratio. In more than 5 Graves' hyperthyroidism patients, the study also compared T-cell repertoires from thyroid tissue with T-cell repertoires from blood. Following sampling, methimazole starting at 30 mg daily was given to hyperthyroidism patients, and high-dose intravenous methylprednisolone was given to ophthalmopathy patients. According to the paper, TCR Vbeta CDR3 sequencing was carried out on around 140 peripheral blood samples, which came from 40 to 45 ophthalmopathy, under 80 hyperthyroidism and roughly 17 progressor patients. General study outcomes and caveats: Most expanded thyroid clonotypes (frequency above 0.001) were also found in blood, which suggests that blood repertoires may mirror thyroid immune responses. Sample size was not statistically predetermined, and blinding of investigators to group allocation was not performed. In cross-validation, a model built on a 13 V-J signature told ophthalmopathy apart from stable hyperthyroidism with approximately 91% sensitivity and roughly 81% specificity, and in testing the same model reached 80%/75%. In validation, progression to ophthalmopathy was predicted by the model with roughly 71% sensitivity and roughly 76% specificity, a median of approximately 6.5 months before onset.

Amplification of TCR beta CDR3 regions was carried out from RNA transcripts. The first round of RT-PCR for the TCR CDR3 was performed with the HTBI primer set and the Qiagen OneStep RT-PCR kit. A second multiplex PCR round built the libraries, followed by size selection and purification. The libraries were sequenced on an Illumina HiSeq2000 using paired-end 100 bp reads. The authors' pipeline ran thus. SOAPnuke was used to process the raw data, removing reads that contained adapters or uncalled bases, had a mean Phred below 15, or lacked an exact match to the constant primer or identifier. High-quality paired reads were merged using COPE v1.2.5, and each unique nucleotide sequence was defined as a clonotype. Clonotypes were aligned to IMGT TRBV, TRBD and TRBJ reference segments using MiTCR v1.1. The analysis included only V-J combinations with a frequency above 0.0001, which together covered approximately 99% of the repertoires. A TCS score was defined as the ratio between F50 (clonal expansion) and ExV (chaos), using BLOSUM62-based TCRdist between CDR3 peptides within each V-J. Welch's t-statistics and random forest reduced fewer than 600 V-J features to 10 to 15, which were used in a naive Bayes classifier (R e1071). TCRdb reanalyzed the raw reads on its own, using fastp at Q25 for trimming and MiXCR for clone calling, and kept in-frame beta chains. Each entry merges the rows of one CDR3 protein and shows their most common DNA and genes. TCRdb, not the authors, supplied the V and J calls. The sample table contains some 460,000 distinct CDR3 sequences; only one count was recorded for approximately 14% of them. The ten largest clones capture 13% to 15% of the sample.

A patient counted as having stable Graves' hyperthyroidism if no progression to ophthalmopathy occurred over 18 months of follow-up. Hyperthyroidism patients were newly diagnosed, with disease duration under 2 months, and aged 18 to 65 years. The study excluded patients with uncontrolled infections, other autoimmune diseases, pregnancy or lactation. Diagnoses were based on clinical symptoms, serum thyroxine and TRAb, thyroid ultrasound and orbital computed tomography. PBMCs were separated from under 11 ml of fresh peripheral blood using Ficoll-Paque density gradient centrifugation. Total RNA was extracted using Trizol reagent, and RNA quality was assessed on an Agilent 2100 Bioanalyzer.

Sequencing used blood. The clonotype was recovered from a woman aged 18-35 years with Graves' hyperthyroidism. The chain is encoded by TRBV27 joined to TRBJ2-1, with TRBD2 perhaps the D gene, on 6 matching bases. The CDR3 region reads CASSSSSEFYNEQFF. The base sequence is TGTGCCAGCAGTTCGTCTAGCGAGTTCTACAATGAGCAGTTCTTC.